Described below is a single T cell receptor (beta chain) sequence and its context. What it binds is not known. The V and J ends lost 1 base and 0 bases, in that order; junction bases with no gene match: 3. Germline lookup yields CDR1 SQVTM and CDR2 ANQGSEA. The CDR3 totals 15 residues. This specimen belongs to a study of T cells after yellow fever vaccination. 5'RACE template switching generated TCR cDNA, adding a universal primer site and UMIs. From the 5' RACE reads, TCRdb called clonotypes with MiXCR, one entry per CDR3 protein. The table has approximately 580,000 distinct CDR3 sequences, roughly a sixth seen once. Study-wide results and caveats: Just a small share of clonotypes turned up in the CD4 compartment as well as the CD8 compartment.

This chain joins TRBV29-1 and TRBJ2-1, with 7 bases aligning to TRBD2. The source of this sequence is a man younger than 35 who received the YFV17D yellow fever vaccine. The specimen was PBMCs, collected about 5 days after the first yellow fever vaccination. The CDR3 reads CSVEGGGSSYNEQFF. CDR3 coding DNA: TGCAGCGTTGAAGGGGGGGGGTCCTCCTACAATGAGCAGTTCTTC.